This T cell receptor beta chain was retrieved from a study of Ad26.COV2.S vaccination and SARS-CoV-2 variants (dated by TCRdb to the early 2020s). For the wider study: Donors in the vaccine arm were drawn from COV1001, a phase I-IIa trial of Ad26.COV2.S in healthy adults that was multicentre, randomized, double-blind and placebo-controlled. Ad26.COV2.S was given intramuscularly at 5x10^10 or 1x10^11 viral particles, as a single shot or as two shots 56 days apart. The specificity and breadth of SARS-CoV-2-reactive T cell receptors after Ad26.COV2.S vaccination were assessed by TCRbeta repertoire sequencing. The TCR-sequenced set comprised approximately 32 samples: 19 Ad26.COV2.S vaccine recipients, 5 placebo recipients and 8 SARS-CoV-2 convalescent individuals. Participants in the trial were split at random into five groups of five each, receiving low-dose or high-dose Ad26.COV2.S once or twice, or else placebo on both occasions. Throughout the experiments and outcome assessment, investigators stayed blinded to trial group allocation. Study-wide conclusions, independent of this receptor: Substantial breadth of spike-specific CD8+ and CD4+ T cell responses was reported after vaccination. The study lacked the statistical power to compare responses across vaccine doses or regimens. The authors noted that the TCR breadth and depth analyses may have underestimated total T cell responses. Ad26.COV2.S recipients had higher spike-specific TCR breadth than placebo recipients (P = 0.0014). Vaccine and placebo recipients had comparable non-spike TCR breadth, which fits with the vaccine containing only spike.

Turning to this clone: Its antigen is still unknown. Base quality data are lacking; no much larger clone is found one base away.

The CDR3, cysteine through phenylalanine, is 14 amino acids long. The entry retains the CDR3 DNA only, 42 bases that are in frame from base 1. CDR1 is given as KGHSH and CDR2 as LQKENI, both from the germline V gene. Between the V and J ends, shortened by 2 bases and 3 bases respectively, the junction contains 8 bases. According to the study, the label for this sample's treatment or condition signals: about 20 received Ad26.COV2.S at low or high dose, single or two shots; several received placebo; per-sample allocation not given. Repertoires of vaccine and placebo recipients were sequenced from samples taken on day 63 after the first injection. Cohort 1b enrolled roughly 25 adults aged 18-55 years at a single site in Boston, USA, between 29 July and 7 August 2020. Ad26.COV2.S consisted of a replication-incompetent adenovirus type 26 vector by which a prefusion-stabilized SARS-CoV-2 spike protein from the original Wuhan strain was expressed.

The immunoSEQ Assay was used to sequence TCRbeta CDR3 regions. After extraction, genomic DNA underwent amplification by bias-controlled multiplex PCR, followed by high-throughput sequencing. For the original study's pipeline: Collapsing and filtering of sequences were performed to quantify the absolute abundance of each unique TCRbeta CDR3 region. Usable DNA was measured by amplifying reference genes present in all nucleated cells, and TCRbeta template counts were normalized to that usable DNA to estimate T cell fraction. Repertoire TCRs were annotated as SARS-CoV-2-specific when V gene, CDR3 amino acid sequence and J gene were exactly matched to a known reactive TCR set. The reference SARS-CoV-2 TCR set came from MIRA and was filtered for enrichment in COVID-19-positive ImmuneCODE repertoires, removing public or cross-reactive TCRs. Using the MIRA antigens, annotated TCRs were further analysed by specific ORF or by position within an ORF. Breadth was defined as annotated unique rearrangements over total unique productive rearrangements; depth was the summed frequency of those rearrangements. Two-sided Wilcoxon rank-sum tests were applied when comparing TCR breadth between groups. Sourced from immuneACCESS, this table was stored by TCRdb with only in-frame sequences that have V and J called. A share of the clones is absent; for the studies checked, an unresolved V gene accounts for under half, and the remainder has no known explanation. V and J calls and clone size are copied from that table; D and trimming were computed from the DNA. This sample holds approximately 400,000 clones; around 82% were observed only once. The ten largest account for approximately 7.8% of the sample.

The V and J segments used are TRBV18 and TRBJ2-1, with no reliable assignment of the D segment. The sequence came from a person aged 18 to 65 who received the Ad26.COV2.S COVID-19 vaccine or a placebo. The sequencing used peripheral blood, collected in a trial of Ad26.COV2.S vaccine versus placebo. The CDR3 protein: CASSPVGRYNEQFF. The DNA sequence follows: TGTGCCAGCTCACCAGTAGGACGCTACAATGAGCAGTTCTTC.